This record concerns one TCR beta chain sequence. The data were taken from a study of blood T cell repertoires in COVID-19. Overall study: T cells, B-cell-depleted T cells, or PBMCs provided the cDNA or gDNA that served as material.

This CDR3 is 15 amino acids long. The V gene end was trimmed by 3 bases and the J gene end by 4 bases; junction bases not matched to a gene: 10. Germline V gene data show CDR1 as SQVTM and CDR2 as ANQGSEA. As originally analysed: For nucleated cells, counts were estimated from reference gene primer amplification. Profiled with immunoSEQ multiplex PCR; TCRdb holds only in-frame clones, not every one. The V and J calls and the clone size are those of that table, but D and trimming were determined from the DNA. The profile shows 130,000 or so clones, more than 80% of them singletons. The receptor comes from a woman in her sixties or seventies with acute or convalescent COVID-19. J is TRBJ1-2 and V is TRBV29-1; the match to TRBD1 covers 8 bases. Sequencing input: peripheral blood. CDR3 DNA sequence: TGCAGCGTTGACGATCTGGGGACAGGATCCTATGGCTACACCTTC. Its protein product is CSVDDLGTGSYGYTF.